This entry lists 4 T cell receptor beta chains sequenced from one sample in a study of shared T cell receptors in the human thymus. Profiled with immunoSEQ multiplex PCR; TCRdb holds only in-frame clones, not every one. The repertoire holds 700,000 or so clones, with 70% to 90% as singletons. This sample was also put to use in a study of human thymus T cells.

Sequencing input: thymocytes. The receptors come from a girl under three years old with a congenital heart defect.

The chain recombines TRBV6-1 with TRBJ1-2; D is unclear. In germline, CDR1 is MNHNS, CDR2 SASEGT. There are 13 residues in the CDR3. Trimming shortened V by 5 bases and J by 5 bases, and 12 bases separated the two germline ends. CDR3 in DNA: TGTGCCAGCAGTCCGACTCCTGGGTATGGCTACACCTTC. Translation gives CASSPTPGYGYTF.

This sequence joins TRBV27 and TRBJ2-1; D is ambiguous. V dropped 4 bases and J dropped 0 bases, with 7 bases sitting between them. The CDR3 spans 14 residues. CDR1 is MNHEY, CDR2 SMNVEV, per germline (reference sequence). CDR3 residues: CASSSPYSYNEQFF. As DNA, the CDR3 is TGTGCCAGCAGTTCCCCGTACTCCTACAATGAGCAGTTCTTC.

The V call is TRBV7-2, the J call TRBJ1-2; 10 bases are shared with TRBD1. The J segment lost 8 bases and the V segment lost 5 bases, leaving 8 bases of the junction unmatched. The CDR3 totals 14 residues. Germline V gives CDR1 SGHTA, CDR2 FQGNSA. CDR3 residues: CASSLDRGRSGYTF. CDR3 nucleotides: TGTGCCAGCAGCCTCGACAGGGGGCGATCGGGCTACACCTTC.

The rearrangement joins TRBV7-6 to TRBJ2-1; 14 bases map to TRBD2. Germline lookup yields CDR1 SGHVS and CDR2 FNYEAQ. CDR3 length equals 16 residues. After removal of 5 bases from V and 8 bases from J, the junction contained 8 bases not matched to a gene. The CDR3 DNA reads as TGTGCCAGCAGCCCAGCAGGGACTAGCGGGGGCGATGAGCAGTTCTTC. Protein sequence: CASSPAGTSGGDEQFF. Full variable domain (missing parts from reference TRBV7-6 and TRBJ2-1): GAGVSQSPRYKVTKRGQDVALRCDPISGHVSLYWYRQALGQGPEFLTYFNYEAQQDKSGLPNDRFSAERPEGSISTLTIQRTEQRDSAMYRCASSPAGTSGGDEQFFGPGTRLTVL.